This T cell receptor beta chain originates from a study of metastatic and nonmetastatic thyroid tumors. Study information: The comparison covered peripheral blood and tumor or nodule tissue in malignant and benign thyroid patients.

The authors' processing: Differences in CDR3 between clinicopathological groups were drawn on to build a classifier intended to discriminate distant-metastatic papillary thyroid cancer patients. MiXCR was used by TCRdb to re-call the PCR reads. The V and J calls, along with clone size, are taken from TCRdb and not from the paper's own processing. The table shows 100,000 or so clones, with about 15% occurring only once. For this clone: A junction boundary mismatches the germline segment, possibly from a read error.

Prior to thyroid surgery, none of the patients had received any treatment. The CDR3 contains 14 residues. Per germline, CDR1 SNHLY and CDR2 FYNNEI. The V and J genes are TRBV2 and TRBJ2-2; D is perhaps TRBD2 (5 bases). The sequence came from a female donor with papillary thyroid cancer or a benign thyroid nodule (not recorded which). Some clones in this sample may be carry-over from other donors' samples. What was sequenced was blood. The CDR3 nucleotides are TGTGCCAGCGGGATGGGAGTGAACACCGGGAAGCTGTTTTTT. Its protein product is CASGMGVNTGKLFF.